Listed below are T cell receptor beta chains from one sample, sequenced in a study of blood T cell repertoires in COVID-19. Data came from immunoSEQ multiplex PCR; TCRdb stores just in-frame clones and leaves some out. The sample has tens of thousands of clones; 72% are singletons. Specimen: peripheral blood. The receptors come from a woman aged 60-70 years in a cohort sampled during active or convalescent COVID-19. Each CDR3 is given with its conserved first and last residue. D genes are given only for firm matches. Size is stated for part of the rows, as once, few or many counts, or as a class when the clone is expanded.

>.|TRBV5-1|.|TRBJ1-2
CASSDSVGGYSYGYTF
TGCGCCAGCAGCGATTCAGTTGGAGGGTACTCCTATGGCTACACCTTC
>TRBD1|TRBV5-4|.|TRBJ1-1
CASTLDRGMNTEAFF
TGTGCCAGCACCTTAGACAGGGGGATGAACACTGAAGCTTTCTTT
>TRBD1|TRBV5-3|.|TRBJ1-5
CARSPDRDNQPQHF
TGTGCCAGAAGTCCGGACAGGGACAATCAGCCCCAGCATTTT
>.|TRBV2|once|TRBJ1-6
CASSEGGVLGSNSPLHF
TGTGCCAGCAGTGAAGGGGGGGTTCTGGGGTCGAATTCACCCCTCCACTTT
>.|TRBV10-3|.|TRBJ1-2
CAISESAGPYGYTF
TGTGCCATCAGTGAGTCCGCAGGGCCCTATGGCTACACCTTC
>TRBD1|TRBV18|.|TRBJ1-1
CASSPGQRGTEAFF
TGTGCCAGCTCACCGGGACAGAGAGGCACTGAAGCTTTCTTT
>TRBD2|TRBV6-2/TRBV6-3|once|TRBJ2-1
CASSYSTRQLRAGVSYNEQFF
TGTGCCAGCAGTTACTCAACCCGTCAACTTCGGGCGGGGGTGTCCTACAATGAGCAGTTCTTC
>TRBD1|TRBV27|.|TRBJ1-2
CASSFGDRGRIGGYTF
TGTGCCAGCAGTTTTGGGGACAGGGGGCGCATTGGCGGCTACACCTTC
>TRBD1|TRBV13|once|TRBJ2-4
CASSLEQGAEGIQYF
TGTGCCAGCAGCTTAGAGCAGGGGGCGGAAGGCATTCAGTACTTC
>.|TRBV6-4|.|TRBJ2-7
CASSEETGLSYEQYF
TGTGCCAGCAGTGAAGAAACAGGCCTATCCTACGAGCAGTACTTC
>.|TRBV4-1|few|TRBJ2-5
CASSQQTTVQETQYF
TGCGCCAGCAGCCAACAAACGACAGTCCAAGAGACCCAGTACTTC
>.|TRBV19|.|TRBJ1-3
CASSIEWRAGNTIYF
TGTGCCAGTAGTATAGAATGGAGGGCCGGAAACACCATATATTTT
>.|TRBV9|.|TRBJ2-7
CASSVGQNSYEQYF
TGTGCCAGCAGCGTAGGACAGAACTCCTACGAGCAGTACTTC
>.|TRBV7-9|.|TRBJ1-2
CASNKFSAGNYGYTF
TGTGCCAGCAACAAATTTTCTGCCGGTAACTATGGCTACACCTTC
>TRBD2|TRBV6-5|.|TRBJ2-1
CASSYPIGGANEQFF
TGTGCCAGCAGTTACCCCATCGGGGGGGCCAATGAGCAGTTCTTC
>.|TRBV9|.|TRBJ1-1
CASGAPPTANTEAFF
TGTGCCAGTGGGGCCCCCCCGACGGCAAACACTGAAGCTTTCTTT
>.|TRBV14|.|TRBJ1-6
CASSQGGGSPLHF
TGTGCCAGCAGCCAGGGAGGAGGTTCACCCCTCCACTTT
>.|TRBV29-1|.|TRBJ1-5
CSVGGGNQPQHF
TGCAGCGTCGGCGGGGGCAATCAGCCCCAGCATTTT
>.|TRBV5-1|few|TRBJ1-1
CASSFRVGNTEAFF
TGCGCCAGCAGCTTCAGGGTAGGAAACACTGAAGCTTTCTTT
>TRBD1|TRBV7-2|.|TRBJ1-3
CASSNQGADGNTIYF
TGTGCCAGCAGCAACCAGGGGGCGGATGGAAACACCATATATTTT
>.|TRBV7-9|few|TRBJ2-2
CASSLGGTQNTGELFF
TGTGCCAGCAGCTTAGGAGGGACACAGAACACCGGGGAGCTGTTTTTT
>TRBD2|TRBV5-1|once|TRBJ2-5
CASSLYTSGGETQYF
TGCGCCAGCAGCTTGTACACTAGCGGGGGAGAGACCCAGTACTTC
>TRBD1|TRBV28|few|TRBJ1-5
CASSLLTGGAGQPQHF
TGTGCCAGCAGTTTACTCACAGGGGGCGCGGGTCAGCCCCAGCATTTT
>TRBD1|TRBV5-5|.|TRBJ2-2
CASSLITGGTGELFF
TGTGCCAGCAGCTTGATTACAGGGGGCACCGGGGAGCTGTTTTTT
>TRBD2|TRBV7-3|.|TRBJ2-3
CASSWGGNSGDTQYF
TGTGCCAGCAGCTGGGGAGGGAATTCAGGAGATACGCAGTATTTT
>.|TRBV28|.|TRBJ2-3
CASSPLGAGSTDTQYF
TGTGCCAGCAGCCCCCTGGGCGCCGGATCCACAGATACGCAGTATTTT
>TRBD1|TRBV12-3/TRBV12-4|.|TRBJ1-2
CASSMGQVYGYTF
TGTGCCAGCAGTATGGGACAGGTCTATGGCTACACCTTC
>TRBD1|TRBV28|.|TRBJ1-2
CASSLWQGAQGGYTF
TGTGCCAGCAGTTTATGGCAGGGGGCTCAGGGTGGCTACACCTTC
>TRBD2|TRBV19|.|TRBJ2-5
CASSSGGARQETQYF
TGTGCCAGTAGTAGCGGGGGGGCCCGACAAGAGACCCAGTACTTC
>TRBD1|TRBV6-6|.|TRBJ2-1
CASTLGIRDRAIRAFF
TGTGCCAGCACCTTAGGGATCCGGGACAGGGCGATACGGGCTTTCTTC
>TRBD1|TRBV5-4|.|TRBJ2-3
CASSRRTGKTGTDTQYF
TGTGCCAGCAGTCGTAGGACAGGGAAGACGGGAACAGATACGCAGTATTTT
>.|TRBV10-1|once|TRBJ2-2
CASRSLLTGELFF
TGCGCCAGCAGATCACTTCTTACCGGGGAGCTGTTTTTT
>.|TRBV7-9|.|TRBJ2-1
CASSLAGGYNEQFF
TGTGCCAGCAGCTTAGCGGGGGGCTACAATGAGCAGTTCTTC
>.|TRBV18|.|TRBJ1-3
CASSPLSLPGTGNTIYF
TGTGCCAGCTCACCACTTTCCCTCCCAGGTACGGGAAACACCATATATTTT
>.|TRBV5-1|.|TRBJ2-3
CASYRGTTDTQYF
TGCGCCAGCTATCGGGGGACCACAGATACGCAGTATTTT
>TRBD1|TRBV5-1|.|TRBJ1-4
CASSEDRGDEKLFF
TGCGCCAGCAGCGAGGACAGGGGCGATGAAAAACTGTTTTTT
>.|TRBV29-1|.|TRBJ2-2
CSVGQFNTGELFF
TGCAGCGTCGGACAGTTTAACACCGGGGAGCTGTTTTTT